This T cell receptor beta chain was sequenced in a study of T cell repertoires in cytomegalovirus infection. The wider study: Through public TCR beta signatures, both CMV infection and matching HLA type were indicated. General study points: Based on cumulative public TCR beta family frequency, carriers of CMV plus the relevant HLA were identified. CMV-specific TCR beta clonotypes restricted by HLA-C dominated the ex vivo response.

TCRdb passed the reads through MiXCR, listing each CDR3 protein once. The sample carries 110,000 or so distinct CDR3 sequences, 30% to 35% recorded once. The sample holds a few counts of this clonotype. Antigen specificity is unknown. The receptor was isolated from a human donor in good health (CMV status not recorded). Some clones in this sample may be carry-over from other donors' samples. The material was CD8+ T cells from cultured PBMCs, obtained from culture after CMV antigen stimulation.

CDR3 in DNA: TGTGCCAGCAGCTCCGGGACACCCTCACGAGCCCTCCACTTT. It specifies CASSSGTPSRALHF. This chain links TRBV7-8 with TRBJ1-6, with D possibly matching TRBD1 (6 bases). Germline V gene data show CDR1 as SGHVS and CDR2 as FQNEAQ. CDR3 length equals 14 residues. V lost 4 bases, J lost 14 bases, and 18 bases lay in between.